Sequencing of this TCR beta chain was carried out in a study of identical twins. This clonotype was seen a handful of times. Antigen: not known. TCRdb itself ran the 5' RACE reads through MiXCR, one entry per CDR3 protein. The sample lists hundreds of thousands of distinct CDR3 sequences, 24% seen once, with about 2.9% in the top ten. Study-wide findings and caveats: The analysis was cross-sectional rather than longitudinal within donors. Beta clonotypes that were abundant in cord blood contained fewer insertions, a pattern absent from memory repertoires.

Looked up from germline, CDR1 is MNHEY and CDR2 is SVGAGI. The CDR3 covers 16 residues. Trimming left V 4 bases short and J 4 bases short, with 17 bases between. These data were also filed under a second study, of T cells expressing NK-cell markers. That source reports: These clonotypes, the leaders elsewhere, also led the CD3+CD56-NKG2C+ fraction in a handful of donors.

The source of this sequence is a woman under 30 in good health. Sequenced: CD4+ T cells sorted from blood. The gene calls are TRBV6-5 and TRBJ2-1; TRBD1 might be the D (6 bases). CDR3 DNA: TGTGCCAGCAGTTCGAAACAGGGTAAACTTTACAATGAGCAGTTCTTC. Translation: CASSSKQGKLYNEQFF.